One sample yielded the 17 T cell receptor beta chains listed below, sequenced in a study of CD8 T cells in ankylosing spondylitis. TCRdb recomputed calls from the 5' RACE reads with MiXCR, one row per CDR3 protein. Seen here are 300,000 to 350,000 distinct CDR3 sequences, less than 25% observed once, and the top ten hold roughly 3.6%. The material sequenced was blood, either unsorted or a sorted T cell fraction (not recorded which). All receptors come from a female donor with ankylosing spondylitis or in good health (not recorded which).

This clonotype was observed a handful of times. The V call is TRBV30, the J call TRBJ2-1, with 7 bases lining up with TRBD2. This CDR3 is 14 amino acids long. V was pared by 4 bases and J by 9 bases, with 12 bases of the junction left unmatched. From germline, CDR1 is GTSNPN and CDR2 SVGIG (reference sequence). The CDR3 region is CAWTFGGGPGEQFF. As DNA, the CDR3 is TGTGCCTGGACTTTCGGGGGAGGGCCCGGTGAGCAGTTCTTC.

The chain employs TRBV5-1 and TRBJ2-2; D gene uncertain. Germline V gene data show CDR1 as SGHRS and CDR2 as YFSETQ. Trimming pared 1 base from V and 7 bases from J, leaving 5 bases between. The CDR3 is made up of 12 amino acids. CDR3 coding DNA: TGCGCCAGCAGCTTGTTCTACGGGGAGCTGTTTTTT. It translates to CASSLFYGELFF. Full variable domain (remainder filled in from reference TRBV5-1 and TRBJ2-2): KAGVTQTPRYLIKTRGQQVTLSCSPISGHRSVSWYQQTPGQGLQFLFEYFSETQRNKGNFPGRFSGRQFSNSRSEMNVSTLELGDSALYLCASSLFYGELFFGEGSRLTVL.

The rearrangement uses TRBV7-6 and TRBJ2-7; D may match TRBD1 or TRBD2 (5 bases each). V was trimmed by 5 bases and J by 0 bases, leaving 17 bases between them. Germline V gives CDR1 SGHVS, CDR2 FNYEAQ. The length of the CDR3 is 16 residues. This CDR3 reads CASSPFGGVLSYEQYF. As DNA, the CDR3 is TGTGCCAGCAGCCCTTTTGGGGGAGTCCTCTCCTACGAGCAGTACTTC.

This chain connects TRBV5-6 to TRBJ2-7; unclear D gene. The CDR3 totals 14 residues. The V end was cut by 4 bases, the J end by 6 bases, with 17 bases between. Germline lookup yields CDR1 SGHDT and CDR2 YYEEEE. The CDR3, as DNA: TGTGCCAGCAGCCGGGTGGGAAGATCGGGCGAGCAGTACTTC. Translating gives CASSRVGRSGEQYF.

The chain couples TRBV20-1 to TRBJ2-3; D ambiguous. The CDR3 consists of 15 residues. The ends were cut back, 3 bases at V and 1 base at J, with 14 bases in the middle. Germline loops: CDR1 DFQATT, CDR2 SNEGSKA (reference sequence). CDR3 sequence reads: CSARATTTGTDTQYF. The CDR3 DNA is TGCAGTGCTAGGGCCACCACGACTGGCACAGATACGCAGTATTTT.

The chain employs TRBV5-1 and TRBJ2-3, with D maybe TRBD2 (6 bases). The CDR3 sequence is 17 residues long. Germline CDR1 reads SGHRS; CDR2 reads YFSETQ. Trimming took 4 bases from V and 0 from J, leaving 18 bases between them. The CDR3 reads CASSPEALASSTDTQYF. For the CDR3, the DNA is TGCGCCAGCAGCCCGGAAGCCCTAGCGTCTAGCACAGATACGCAGTATTTT.

The chain links TRBV6-1 to TRBJ2-2; weak D call: TRBD1 (6 bases). V was cut by 8 bases and J by 3 bases, with 13 bases left in between. This CDR3 has 14 amino acids. Germline-derived CDR1 and CDR2 are MNHNS and SASEGT. The CDR3 sequence is CASVTGFDTGELFF. The CDR3 bases are TGTGCCAGCGTAACAGGGTTCGACACCGGGGAGCTGTTTTTT.

The chain employs TRBV19 and TRBJ2-5; D is uncertain. V lost 0 bases and J 4 bases, leaving 12 bases between the germline ends. This CDR3 has 15 residues. The V gene's germline CDR1 is LNHDA and CDR2 SQIVND (reference sequence). The CDR3 DNA is TGTGCCAGTAGTATAGATCCTGACTCGGGAGAGACCCAGTACTTC. This gives the protein CASSIDPDSGETQYF.

The chain is built from TRBV20-1 and TRBJ1-1; the match to TRBD1 covers 8 bases. This CDR3 spans 15 amino acids. J lost 10 bases, V lost 2 bases, and 15 bases had no gene match. Germline CDR1 and CDR2: DFQATT and SNEGSKA (reference sequence). The CDR3 protein is CSARSGTGPTGTAFF. CDR3 in DNA: TGCAGTGCTAGAAGTGGGACAGGTCCAACGGGGACAGCTTTCTTT.

Ten or more counts support this clonotype. The chain combines TRBV29-1 with TRBJ1-1; D call uncertain. V lost 4 bases, J lost 3 bases, and 12 bases lay in between. Looked up from germline, CDR1 is SQVTM and CDR2 is ANQGSEA. CDR3 length: 13 amino acids. CDR3 bases: TGCAGCGTTGCGCGTCAGGTAGACACTGAAGCTTTCTTT. This sequence encodes CSVARQVDTEAFF.

The chain combines TRBV5-6 with TRBJ2-1; D possibly corresponds to TRBD2 (6 bases). The CDR3 is made up of 15 amino acids. Germline V CDR1 and CDR2: SGHDT, YYEEEE. V was cut by 2 bases and J by 0 bases, with 9 bases left in between. CDR3 protein: CASSFVGSSYNEQFF. CDR3 in DNA: TGTGCCAGCAGCTTTGTCGGGAGCTCCTACAATGAGCAGTTCTTC.

This clonotype was detected a few times. The rearrangement joins TRBV7-8 to TRBJ2-7; unclear D gene. Germline loops: CDR1 SGHVS, CDR2 FQNEAQ. The CDR3 length is 11 residues. V lost 5 bases and J 3 bases, leaving 5 bases between the germline ends. CDR3 residues: CASSQRYEQYF. The CDR3 DNA reads TGTGCCAGCAGCCAACGCTACGAGCAGTACTTC.

There are a few counts of this clonotype. V is TRBV5-5 and J is TRBJ2-2; 8 bases fit TRBD2. V shed 4 bases, J shed 5 bases, and the junction held 10 bases outside the gene matches. The CDR3 loop spans 16 amino acids. Germline V gene sequence: CDR1 SGHKS, CDR2 YYEKEE (reference sequence). CDR3 sequence (DNA): TGTGCCAGCAGCATGACGAGCGGGAGTTTAACCGGGGAGCTGTTTTTT. As protein: CASSMTSGSLTGELFF.

This clonotype was detected only a few times. The gene calls are TRBV7-2 and TRBJ2-4; either TRBD1 or TRBD2 may supply D (5 bases each). Looked up from germline, CDR1 is SGHTA and CDR2 is FQGNSA. The CDR3 length is 11 residues. Between the trimmed V and J ends, which lost 4 bases and 9 bases, there was a span of 7 bases. The CDR3 DNA follows: TGTGCCAGCAGCTGGGGACCCATTCAGTACTTC. It translates to CASSWGPIQYF.

The rearrangement uses TRBV6-5 and TRBJ1-1; D gene ambiguous. CDR3 size: 11 residues. Trimming removed 6 bases at V and 6 bases at J, with 8 bases between. CDR1 and CDR2 from the germline V gene are MNHEY and SVGAGI. The CDR3 reads CASRKWSEAFF. CDR3 nucleotide sequence: TGTGCCAGCAGAAAATGGTCTGAAGCTTTCTTT.

This clonotype was found a few times. The V and J genes are TRBV3-1 and TRBJ2-5; 10 bases fit TRBD2. J was trimmed by 3 bases and V by 5 bases; bases with no gene match: 6. This CDR3 has 15 residues. In germline, CDR1 is LGHDT, CDR2 YNNKEL (reference sequence). The CDR3 here is CASSFSGRREETQYF. The CDR3 DNA follows: TGTGCCAGCAGCTTTAGCGGGAGGAGGGAAGAGACCCAGTACTTC.

Turning to this clonotype: This may stem from a read error, because a much larger clone lies one nucleotide away. This chain uses TRBV2 with TRBJ2-1; D is undetermined. V lost 4 bases and J 10 bases, leaving 8 bases between the germline ends. The CDR3 spans 11 residues. CDR1 and CDR2 from the germline V gene are SNHLY and FYNNEI. CDR3 loop: CASSVMGEQFF. In DNA form, the CDR3 reads TGTGCCAGCAGTGTGATGGGCGAGCAGTTCTTC.